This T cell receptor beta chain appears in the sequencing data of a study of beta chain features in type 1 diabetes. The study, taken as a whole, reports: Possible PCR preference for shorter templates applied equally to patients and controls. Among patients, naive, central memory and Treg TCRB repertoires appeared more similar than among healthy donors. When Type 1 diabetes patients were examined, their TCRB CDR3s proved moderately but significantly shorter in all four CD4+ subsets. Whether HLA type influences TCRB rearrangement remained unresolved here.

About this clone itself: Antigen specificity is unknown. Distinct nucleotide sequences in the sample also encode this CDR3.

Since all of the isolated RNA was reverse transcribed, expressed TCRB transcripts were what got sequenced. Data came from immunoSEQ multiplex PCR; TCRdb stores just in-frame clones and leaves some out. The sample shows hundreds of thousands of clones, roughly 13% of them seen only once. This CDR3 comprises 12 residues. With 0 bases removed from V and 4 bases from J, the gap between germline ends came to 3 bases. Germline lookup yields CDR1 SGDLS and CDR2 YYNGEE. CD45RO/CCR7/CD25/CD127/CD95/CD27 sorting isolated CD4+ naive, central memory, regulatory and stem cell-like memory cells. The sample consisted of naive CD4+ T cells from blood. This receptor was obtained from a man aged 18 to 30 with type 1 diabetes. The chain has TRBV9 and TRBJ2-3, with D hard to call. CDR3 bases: TGTGCCAGCAGCGTAGCGGCAGATACGCAGTATTTT. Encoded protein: CASSVAADTQYF.